The clone carrying this T cell receptor (beta chain) was picked up one time. The sample is drawn from a study of tumor-infiltrating lymphocytes in oesophageal squamous cell carcinoma. MiXCR, run by TCRdb on the PCR reads, gives a single entry per CDR3 protein. This repertoire shows over 10,000 distinct CDR3 sequences, more than 55% found once; its top ten account for about 31%. V was cut by 5 bases and J by 3 bases, with 4 bases left in between. The CDR3 contains 11 residues. Germline lookup yields CDR1 SEHNR and CDR2 FQNEAQ (reference sequence). What was sequenced was esophageal tumor tissue. The source of this sequence is a female donor with esophageal squamous cell carcinoma. This chain joins TRBV7-9 and TRBJ2-5; D unclear. CDR3 nucleotide sequence: TGTGCCAGCAGCCCCAAAGAGACCCAGTACTTC. The encoded protein is CASSPKETQYF.